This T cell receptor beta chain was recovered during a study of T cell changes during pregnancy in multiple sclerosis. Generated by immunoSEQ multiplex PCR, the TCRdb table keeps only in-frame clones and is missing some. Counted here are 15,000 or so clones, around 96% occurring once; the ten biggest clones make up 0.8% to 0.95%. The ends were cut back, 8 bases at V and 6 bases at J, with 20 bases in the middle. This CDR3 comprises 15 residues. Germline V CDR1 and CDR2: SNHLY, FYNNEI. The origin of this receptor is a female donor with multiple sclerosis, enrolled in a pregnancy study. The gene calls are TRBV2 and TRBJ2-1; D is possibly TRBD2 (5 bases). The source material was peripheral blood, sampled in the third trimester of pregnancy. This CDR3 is CASRADVQILNEQFF. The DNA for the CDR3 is TGTGCCAGCCGAGCGGATGTACAAATCCTCAATGAGCAGTTCTTC.